The 21 T cell receptor beta chains reported below all come from one sample, sequenced in a study of blood T cell repertoires in COVID-19. Method: immunoSEQ multiplex PCR; TCRdb's copy keeps in-frame clones and lacks some. The table shows some 210,000 clones, with around four fifths occurring only once. The sample consisted of peripheral blood. These receptors were collected from a man aged 50 to 59 with active or convalescent COVID-19.

The rearrangement joins TRBV6-5 to TRBJ2-7; 12 nucleotides align to TRBD1. The germline V gene encodes CDR1 MNHEY and CDR2 SVGAGI. The CDR3 spans 15 residues. Trimming took 0 bases from V and 6 from J; bases not matched to a gene: 3. The CDR3 protein is CASSYSRDRGREQYF. CDR3 DNA: TGTGCCAGCAGTTACTCCCGGGACAGGGGGCGCGAGCAGTACTTC.

In DNA form, the CDR3 reads TGTGCCAGCAGTCCCATGGGTGGGGACAACGGCTACACCTTC. This encodes CASSPMGGDNGYTF. This chain links TRBV28 with TRBJ1-2; a weak D match, TRBD1 (6 bases). V was shortened by 5 bases and J by 8 bases, with 18 bases between the two germline ends. Germline V lookup: CDR1 MDHEN, CDR2 SYDVKM. The CDR3 loop spans 14 amino acids.

This rearrangement joins TRBV6-1 to TRBJ1-2; no clear D. V was cut by 3 bases and J by 2 bases, with 7 bases left in between. This CDR3 is built from 13 residues. Germline values: CDR1 MNHNS, CDR2 SASEGT. CDR3 protein: CASSDRYNYGYTF. CDR3 nucleotides: TGTGCCAGCAGTGACCGGTACAACTATGGCTACACCTTC.

V is TRBV4-2 and J is TRBJ2-1; TRBD2 matches at 7 bases. Germline values: CDR1 LGHNA, CDR2 YNFKEQ. J was trimmed by 7 bases and V by 1 base; bases with no gene match: 13. This CDR3 is built from 17 residues. In DNA, the CDR3 is TGTGCCAGCAGCCAAGGTACCGTCCGGGAGGACCGGAATGAGCAGTTCTTC. This sequence encodes CASSQGTVREDRNEQFF.

The sample holds a few counts of this clone. This rearrangement joins TRBV7-2 to TRBJ2-7; D gene ambiguous. Germline CDR1 reads SGHTA; CDR2 reads FQGNSA. V was pared by 5 bases and J by 1 base, with 12 bases between. The CDR3 totals 14 residues. DNA of the CDR3: TGTGCCAGCAGCCCTAGTGGCGGATCCTACGAGCAGTACTTC. Translating gives CASSPSGGSYEQYF.

V and J are TRBV24-1 and TRBJ1-5; D unresolved. CDR1 KGHDR and CDR2 SFDVKD come from the germline V gene. The CDR3 totals 15 residues. V lost 7 bases and J lost 0, with 12 bases in between. The chain's CDR3 is CATRRRGASNQPQHF. The CDR3 nucleotides are TGTGCCACCAGGCGGCGTGGTGCTAGCAATCAGCCCCAGCATTTT.

The V and J genes are TRBV6-5 and TRBJ1-2; a possible D gene is TRBD1 (5 bases). The CDR3 is made up of 15 amino acids. Trimming took off 4 bases at V and 6 bases at J, with 18 bases between the two ends. Germline V CDR1 and CDR2: MNHEY, SVGAGI. The CDR3 coding sequence is TGTGCCAGCAGTTTCACTCGGGAGGGGCGGGATGGCTACACCTTC. Encoded protein: CASSFTREGRDGYTF.

This chain uses TRBV27 with TRBJ1-2; 7 bases align to TRBD1. CDR3 length equals 14 residues. The V and J ends lost 7 bases and 8 bases, in that order; junction bases with no gene match: 13. Germline values: CDR1 MNHEY, CDR2 SMNVEV (reference sequence). This CDR3 is CASTPTGTIGGYTF. In nucleotides, the CDR3 is TGTGCCAGCACCCCGACAGGGACGATTGGAGGCTACACCTTC.

This rearrangement joins TRBV18 to TRBJ1-4, with D hard to call. Trimming stripped 6 bases from V and 5 bases from J, with 13 bases between. CDR3 length: 14 amino acids. Looked up from germline, CDR1 is KGHSH and CDR2 is LQKENI. The chain's CDR3 is CASSPGGQNEKLFF. CDR3 coding DNA: TGTGCCAGCTCCCCGGGAGGGCAGAATGAAAAACTGTTTTTT. The full variable domain, with the rest looked up from reference TRBV18 and TRBJ1-4, is NAGVMQNPRHLVRRRGQEARLRCSPMKGHSHVYWYRQLPEEGLKFMVYLQKENIIDESGMPKERFSAEFPKEGPSILRIQQVVRGDSAAYFCASSPGGQNEKLFFGSGTQLSVL.

This chain uses TRBV7-8 with TRBJ2-1; the D gene is possibly TRBD2 (5 bases). Trimming removed 5 bases at V and 10 bases at J, with 12 bases between. CDR3 length: 12 residues. CDR1 SGHVS and CDR2 FQNEAQ come from the germline V gene. In DNA form, the CDR3 reads TGTGCCAGCAGCCCATCCCGCGGGGAGCAGTTCTTC. Amino acid sequence: CASSPSRGEQFF.

The gene calls are TRBV21-1 and TRBJ2-7; whether TRBD2, the table's D call, matches the DNA was not checked. TRBV21-1 is a pseudogene segment. The CDR3 consists of 21 residues. The CDR3 DNA reads as TGTGCCAGCAGCAAAGTGCGTAGGGAGGGACTCGCCATCCCCACCGGCTACGAGCAGTACTTC. Encoded protein: CASSKVRREGLAIPTGYEQYF.

The chain employs TRBV3-1 (or the pseudogene TRBV3-2) and TRBJ2-3, with D perhaps matching TRBD2 (5 bases). Trimming cost V 1 base and J 0 bases, with 11 bases left between them. The CDR3 is made up of 16 amino acids. Germline V gene data show CDR1 as LGHDT and CDR2 as YNNKEL (reference sequence). The chain's CDR3 is CASSQGGSQSTDTQYF. DNA for the CDR3: TGTGCCAGCAGCCAAGGCGGGTCTCAGAGCACAGATACGCAGTATTTT.

Comments on this clone: The same CDR3 arises from other DNA sequences in this sample as well. The chain employs TRBV9 and TRBJ1-1; perhaps TRBD1 as D (5 bases). CDR1 SGDLS and CDR2 YYNGEE come from the germline V gene. Deletions cut 1 base from V and 1 base from J, with 5 bases between. This CDR3 contains 13 residues. The chain's CDR3 is CASSVQGNTEAFF. CDR3 DNA: TGTGCCAGCAGCGTACAGGGGAACACTGAAGCTTTCTTT.

V is TRBV5-4 and J is TRBJ2-7; TRBD2 matches 14 bases. The CDR3 extends over 18 amino acids. The junction had 9 bases not matched to a gene; V was cut back by 4 bases and J by 0 bases. CDR1 and CDR2 (germline): SGHNT, YYREEE (reference sequence). CDR3 nucleotides: TGTGCCAGCAGCCGAGGGACTAGCGGGGGCCCTTTCTCCTACGAGCAGTACTTC. Its protein product is CASSRGTSGGPFSYEQYF.

The chain joins TRBV27 to TRBJ2-7, with 9 bases that match TRBD1. With 6 bases clipped from V and 4 bases from J, the junction kept 7 bases outside the gene matches. From germline, CDR1 is MNHEY and CDR2 SMNVEV (reference sequence). CDR3 length: 14 residues. CDR3: CASRRGQGRYEQYF. In nucleotides, the CDR3 is TGTGCCAGCAGGCGGGGACAGGGAAGGTACGAGCAGTACTTC.

The chain couples TRBV29-1 to TRBJ2-1; 8 bases map to TRBD2. Germline V gene data show CDR1 as SQVTM and CDR2 as ANQGSEA. V was clipped by 3 bases and J by 2 bases; unmatched bases: 3. The CDR3 is 14 amino acids. The CDR3 bases are TGCAGCGTTGAGCCAGCGGGAGCCTACAATGAGCAGTTCTTC. This encodes CSVEPAGAYNEQFF.

The chain joins TRBV5-1 to TRBJ2-7; 9 positions match TRBD1. V lost 4 bases and J lost 0; bases outside the gene matches: 2. Germline-derived CDR1 and CDR2 are SGHRS and YFSETQ. This CDR3 has 14 amino acids. The DNA for the CDR3 is TGCGCCAGCAGCCCGGGACAGGGCTCCTACGAGCAGTACTTC. It codes for CASSPGQGSYEQYF.

The chain joins TRBV19 to TRBJ1-2, with D tentatively TRBD1 (6 bases). Looked up from germline, CDR1 is LNHDA and CDR2 is SQIVND (reference sequence). The CDR3 covers 17 residues. V lost 4 bases to trimming and J lost 0 bases, with 18 bases between them. For the CDR3, the DNA is TGTGCCAGTAGTAACACGGGACACCTGAAAGCTAACTATGGCTACACCTTC. Protein: CASSNTGHLKANYGYTF. The full variable domain, rest sourced from reference TRBV19 and TRBJ1-2, is DGGITQSPKYLFRKEGQNVTLSCEQNLNHDAMYWYRQDPGQGLRLIYYSQIVNDFQKGDIAEGYSVSREKKESFPLTVTSAQKNPTAFYLCASSNTGHLKANYGYTFGSGTRLTVV.

The rearrangement links TRBV18 to TRBJ2-2; D not resolved. This CDR3 has 13 amino acids. CDR1 and CDR2 from the germline V gene are KGHSH and LQKENI. The ends were cut back, 3 bases at V and 4 bases at J, with 6 bases in the middle. CDR3 DNA sequence: TGTGCCAGCTCACCCACGGGCACCGGGGAGCTGTTTTTT. Protein: CASSPTGTGELFF.

The chain couples TRBV9 to TRBJ2-7; perhaps TRBD1 as D (6 bases). Looked up from germline, CDR1 is SGDLS and CDR2 is YYNGEE. The CDR3 has 14 residues. Trimming left V 0 bases short and J 2 bases short, with 9 bases between. CDR3 residues: CASSVGGQTYEQYF. The DNA of the CDR3 is TGTGCCAGCAGCGTAGGGGGGCAGACCTACGAGCAGTACTTC.

The V call is TRBV28, the J call TRBJ2-1; TRBD2 aligns across 8 bases. From germline, CDR1 is MDHEN and CDR2 SYDVKM. The CDR3 extends over 15 amino acids. The trim removed 7 bases at V and 0 bases at J, leaving 5 bases unmatched. CDR3: CASTLAGISYNEQFF. CDR3 coding DNA: TGTGCCAGCACCTTAGCGGGGATCTCCTACAATGAGCAGTTCTTC.